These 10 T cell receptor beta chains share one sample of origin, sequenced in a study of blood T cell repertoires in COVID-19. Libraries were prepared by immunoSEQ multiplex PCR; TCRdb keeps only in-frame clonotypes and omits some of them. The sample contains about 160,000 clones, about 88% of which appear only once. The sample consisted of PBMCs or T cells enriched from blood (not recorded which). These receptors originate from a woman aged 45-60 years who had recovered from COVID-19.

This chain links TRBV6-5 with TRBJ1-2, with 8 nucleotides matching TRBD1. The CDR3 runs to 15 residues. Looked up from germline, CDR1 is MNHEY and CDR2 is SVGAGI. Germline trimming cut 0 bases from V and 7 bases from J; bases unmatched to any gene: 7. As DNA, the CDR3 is TGTGCCAGCAGTTACTCGAACAGGGGGGTCGTTGGCTACACCTTC. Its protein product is CASSYSNRGVVGYTF.

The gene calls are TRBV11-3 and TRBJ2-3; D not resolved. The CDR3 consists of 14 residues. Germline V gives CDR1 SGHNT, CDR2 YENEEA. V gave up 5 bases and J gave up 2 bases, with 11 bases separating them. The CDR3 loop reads CASSLGAATDTQYF. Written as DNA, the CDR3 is TGTGCCAGCAGCCTCGGCGCGGCCACAGATACGCAGTATTTT.

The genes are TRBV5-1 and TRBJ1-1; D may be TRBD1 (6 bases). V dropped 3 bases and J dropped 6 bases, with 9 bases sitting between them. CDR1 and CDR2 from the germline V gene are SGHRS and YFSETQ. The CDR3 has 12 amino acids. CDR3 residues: CASSSQGSEAFF. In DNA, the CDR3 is TGCGCCAGCAGCTCACAGGGCTCTGAAGCTTTCTTT.

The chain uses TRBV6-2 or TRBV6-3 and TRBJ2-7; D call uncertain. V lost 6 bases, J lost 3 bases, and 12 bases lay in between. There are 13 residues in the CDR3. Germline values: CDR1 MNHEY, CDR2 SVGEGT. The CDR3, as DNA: TGTGCCAGCAGCAGAGGCGGTCTCTACGAGCAGTACTTC. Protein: CASSRGGLYEQYF.

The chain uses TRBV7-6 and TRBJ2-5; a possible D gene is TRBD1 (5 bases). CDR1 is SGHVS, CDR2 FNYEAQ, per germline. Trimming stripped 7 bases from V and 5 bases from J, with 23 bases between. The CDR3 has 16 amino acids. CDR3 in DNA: TGTGCCAGCACACAGGAAGCACAGCGCTACGGGGAGACCCAGTACTTC. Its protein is CASTQEAQRYGETQYF.

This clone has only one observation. This chain's CDR3 is CASSLAGERTDTQYF. The CDR3 region has the DNA TGTGCCAGCAGTTTAGCGGGAGAGCGCACAGATACGCAGTATTTT. The chain is built from TRBV27 and TRBJ2-3; the match to TRBD2 covers 7 bases. The CDR3 has 15 residues. Germline trimming cut 2 bases from V and 1 base from J; bases unmatched to any gene: 3. Germline V gives CDR1 MNHEY, CDR2 SMNVEV (reference sequence).

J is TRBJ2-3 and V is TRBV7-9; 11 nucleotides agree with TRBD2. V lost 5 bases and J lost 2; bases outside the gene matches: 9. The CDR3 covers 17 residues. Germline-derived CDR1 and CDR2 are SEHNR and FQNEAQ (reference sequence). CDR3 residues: CASSPSIAGGPTDTQYF. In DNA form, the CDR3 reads TGTGCCAGCAGCCCTTCGATAGCGGGAGGGCCCACAGATACGCAGTATTTT.

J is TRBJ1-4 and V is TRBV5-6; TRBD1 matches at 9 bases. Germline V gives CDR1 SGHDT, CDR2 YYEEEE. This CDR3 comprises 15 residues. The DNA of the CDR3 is TGTGCTACTCGAAGGGGCGGGACAGGGAATGAAAAACTGTTTTTT. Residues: CATRRGGTGNEKLFF.

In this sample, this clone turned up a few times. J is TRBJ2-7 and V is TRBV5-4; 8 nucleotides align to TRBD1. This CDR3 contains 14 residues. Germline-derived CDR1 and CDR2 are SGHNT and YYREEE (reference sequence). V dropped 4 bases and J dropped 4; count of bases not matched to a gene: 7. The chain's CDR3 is CASSPRTGPYEQYF. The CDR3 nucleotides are TGTGCCAGCAGCCCTAGGACAGGGCCGTACGAGCAGTACTTC.

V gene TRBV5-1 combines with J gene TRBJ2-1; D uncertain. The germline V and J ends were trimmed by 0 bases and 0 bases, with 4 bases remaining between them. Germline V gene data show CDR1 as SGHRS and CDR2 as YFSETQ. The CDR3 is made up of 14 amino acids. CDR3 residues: CASSLESSYNEQFF. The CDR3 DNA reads TGCGCCAGCAGCTTGGAGAGCTCCTACAATGAGCAGTTCTTC.